The clone carrying this T cell receptor (beta chain) was seen a handful of times. Its antigen remains unknown. These data belong to a study of T cell responses to AZD1222 COVID-19 vaccine. Study outcomes and limitations: Sampling captured repertoires only after the peak T cell response.

Sequencing was performed with immunoSEQ multiplex PCR; in TCRdb, only in-frame clones are kept and a portion is missing. The sample contains approximately 70,000 clones, roughly 75% of which appear only once. The source of this sequence is an adult who received the AZD1222 COVID-19 vaccine. The input for sequencing was peripheral blood, taken 28 days after the second AZD1222 dose.

CDR3 sequence (DNA): TGCAGTGCCAGTTCCTCCGGGACGAATTCACCCCTCCACTTT. It translates to CSASSSGTNSPLHF. V and J are TRBV20-1 and TRBJ1-6, with D perhaps TRBD1 (5 bases). The CDR3 is 14 amino acids. Germline V CDR1 and CDR2: DFQATT, SNEGSKA (reference sequence). Trimming took off 6 bases at V and 7 bases at J, with 16 bases between the two ends.